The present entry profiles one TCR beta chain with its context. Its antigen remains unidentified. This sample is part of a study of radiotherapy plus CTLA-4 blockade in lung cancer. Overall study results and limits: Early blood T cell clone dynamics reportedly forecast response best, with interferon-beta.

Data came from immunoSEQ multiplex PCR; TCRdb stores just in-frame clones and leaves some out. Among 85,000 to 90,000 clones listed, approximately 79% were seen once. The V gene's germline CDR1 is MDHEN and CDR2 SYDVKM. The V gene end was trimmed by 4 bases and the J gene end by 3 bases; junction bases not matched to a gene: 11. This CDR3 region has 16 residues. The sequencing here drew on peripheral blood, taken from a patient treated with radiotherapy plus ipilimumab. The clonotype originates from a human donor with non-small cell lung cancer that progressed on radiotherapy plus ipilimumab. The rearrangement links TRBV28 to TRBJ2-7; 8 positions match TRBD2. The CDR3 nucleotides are TGTGCCAGCAGTTCCCTCAGACTAGCGAGGGACTACGAGCAGTACTTC. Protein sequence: CASSSLRLARDYEQYF.